The subject of this entry is one T cell receptor (beta chain). The antigen this receptor binds is unknown. There are no base qualities to consult, and no much larger clone falls within one base. Patients with a history of autoimmune disease or receiving systemic immunosuppression were excluded from the trial. Peripheral blood for TCR sequencing was collected from all dose cohorts at baseline, on cycle 4 day 1, and on cycle 7 day 1. Samples were obtained from an open-label, multicenter, first-in-human phase I dose-escalation trial of ivuxolimab. Adults with locally advanced or metastatic melanoma, renal cell carcinoma, hepatocellular carcinoma or head and neck squamous cell carcinoma were enrolled in the trial. CD4+ and CD8+ T cells were sorted separately from peripheral blood before TCR sequencing. This record belongs to a study of OX40 agonist ivuxolimab in advanced cancers. Background on the whole study: Ivuxolimab was an agonistic, fully human IgG2 monoclonal antibody directed against OX40 (CD134), a costimulatory receptor. Intravenous ivuxolimab was administered to patients every 2 weeks at six dose levels: 0.01, 0.1, 0.3, 1.5, 3 and 10 mg/kg. Of the approximately 50 dose-escalation patients, hepatocellular carcinoma was present in about 20, melanoma in roughly 15, renal cell carcinoma in 9 and head and neck cancer in 9. In the dose-escalation cohort, roughly 82% of patients were male, and the mean age was roughly 60 years with a range of about 20 to 79. Prior anti-PD-1, anti-PD-L1 or anti-CTLA-4 therapy was permitted, and checkpoint inhibitors had been received by 40% to 50% of dose-escalation patients. Partial responses were achieved by three dose-escalation patients, of whom one had hepatocellular carcinoma and two had cutaneous melanoma. The point of sequencing TCRbeta in the periphery was to test whether ivuxolimab changed TCR sequence diversity and drove clonal T-cell expansion. The paper describes the monotherapy dose-escalation part (N of about 55 patients) of the phase I trial of ivuxolimab.

On the study overall, not on this receptor specifically: At doses of 0.1 to 3.0 mg/kg, clonal expansion of both CD4+ and CD8+ T cells in blood was seen between baseline and week 6. After ivuxolimab, expanded clones were on average more numerous among CD8+ T cells than among CD4+ T cells. Low levels of normalized T-cell clonal expansion were also seen in some patients who did not respond. Antigen specificity was not determined for the clonally expanded peripheral T cells. In the 0.1-3.0 mg/kg groups, partial responders were among the patients with the lowest normalized peripheral clonal expansion, particularly in CD8+ T cells.

To sequence the TCRbeta CDR3 region, genomic DNA was isolated from the sorted cells. The immunoSEQ Assay was used for sequencing of TCRbeta CDR3 regions. The table was pulled from immuneACCESS by TCRdb, which kept in-frame rearrangements only. Such tables lose some clones; where checked, under half of the loss comes from unresolved V genes, and the rest has no known cause. The sample includes some 46,000 clones, with around 89% observed a single time. The ten largest clones represent 12% of the sample. This material consisted of CD4+ or CD8+ T cells sorted from blood, taken in a trial of the OX40 agonist ivuxolimab. The receptor was derived from an adult with an advanced solid tumor such as melanoma, head and neck, liver or kidney cancer.

The sequenced DNA: TGTGCCAGCAGTTTAAGCAGAGCTGGAAACACCATATATTTT. This gives the protein CASSLSRAGNTIYF. The rearrangement joined TRBV27 to TRBJ1-3, with an unclear D gene assignment. The CDR3 spans 14 residues, from the cysteine through the phenylalanine. Of the read, only the CDR3 DNA is kept; its 42 bases are in frame from base 1. V was cut back by 2 bases and J by 2 bases, leaving a gap of 7 bases between them. Reading the germline V gene (reference sequence) gives CDR1 MNHEY and CDR2 SMNVEV.